Following are 29 T cell receptor beta chains from one sample sequenced in a study of blood T cell repertoires in COVID-19. Sequenced by immunoSEQ multiplex PCR; TCRdb stores in-frame clones only, minus some. Altogether 150,000 to 200,000 clones are present, around 90% being singletons, with the ten largest covering 0.5% to 0.75%. Sequencing input: peripheral blood. The receptors here all came from a man aged 45-60 years with acute or convalescent COVID-19.

This chain links TRBV18 with TRBJ1-1; 10 bases are a match to TRBD1. The CDR3 sequence is 17 residues long. The J segment lost 4 bases and the V segment lost 3 bases, leaving 11 bases of the junction unmatched. The germline CDR1 and CDR2 sequences are KGHSH and LQKENI. The DNA for the CDR3 is TGTGCCAGCTCACCTCTCATACTTGGACAGGGGGGCACTGAAGCTTTCTTT. Translation: CASSPLILGQGGTEAFF.

This chain links TRBV6-5 with TRBJ2-3, with 11 bases aligning to TRBD1. The V and J ends lost 7 bases and 1 base, in that order; junction bases with no gene match: 1. Germline V CDR1 and CDR2: MNHEY, SVGAGI. The CDR3 consists of 14 residues. The DNA for the CDR3 is TGTGCCAGCAAGGACAGGGGGCGCACAGATACGCAGTATTTT. Amino acids: CASKDRGRTDTQYF.

The chain recombines TRBV7-9 with TRBJ1-6; 8 positions match TRBD1. Germline assignment: CDR1 SEHNR and CDR2 FQNEAQ (reference sequence). The CDR3 length is 15 residues. J was trimmed by 5 bases and V by 4 bases; bases with no gene match: 4. This CDR3 reads CASSSGQGHNSPLHF. The CDR3 DNA reads as TGTGCCAGCAGCTCCGGACAGGGACATAATTCACCCCTCCACTTT.

The V and J genes are TRBV6-5 and TRBJ2-7; the match to TRBD2 covers 8 bases. CDR1 is MNHEY, CDR2 SVGAGI, per germline. The CDR3 length is 15 residues. Trimming cost V 5 bases and J 0 bases; bases outside gene matches: 6. CDR3 loop: CASSPGGGGSYEQYF. As DNA, the CDR3 is TGTGCCAGCAGTCCCGGGGGGGGAGGCTCCTACGAGCAGTACTTC.

The chain has TRBV6-2 or TRBV6-3 and TRBJ2-3; a possible D gene is TRBD1 (6 bases). V lost 5 bases to trimming and J lost 6 bases, with 12 bases between them. The germline V gene has CDR1 MNHEY and CDR2 SVGEGT. This CDR3 comprises 13 residues. The CDR3 sequence is CASSLDSLDTQYF. The CDR3, as DNA: TGTGCCAGCAGTCTGGACAGTCTCGATACGCAGTATTTT.

V gene TRBV9 combines with J gene TRBJ2-1; 13 nucleotides line up with TRBD2. V trimming: 2 bases; J trimming: 9 bases; junction bases outside the gene matches: 8. CDR3 size: 16 residues. Per the germline V gene, CDR1 is SGDLS and CDR2 is YYNGEE. CDR3 sequence: CASSVWTSGSLGEQFF. The DNA of the CDR3 is TGTGCCAGCAGCGTTTGGACTAGCGGGAGTCTGGGTGAGCAGTTCTTC.

CDR3 coding DNA: TGTGCCAGCAGTGGGACTAGACAAGAGACCCAGTACTTC. It encodes CASSGTRQETQYF. V is TRBV27 and J is TRBJ2-5, with 8 bases lining up with TRBD2. The CDR3 consists of 13 residues. Germline lookup yields CDR1 MNHEY and CDR2 SMNVEV (reference sequence). The V gene end was trimmed by 5 bases and the J gene end by 2 bases; junction bases not matched to a gene: 1.

This sequence joins TRBV28 and TRBJ1-4; D uncertain. CDR3 length equals 15 residues. The V gene's germline CDR1 is MDHEN and CDR2 SYDVKM. The V end lost 4 bases, the J end lost 3 bases, and 12 bases lay between the germline ends. CDR3 amino acids: CASSSPTASNEKLFF. The CDR3 DNA follows: TGTGCCAGCAGTTCCCCAACTGCTTCTAATGAAAAACTGTTTTTT.

This rearrangement joins TRBV28 to TRBJ2-3, with D possibly being TRBD2 (5 bases). Germline CDR1 and CDR2: MDHEN and SYDVKM. Trimming shortened V by 5 bases and J by 2 bases, and 11 bases separated the two germline ends. The CDR3 consists of 14 residues. The CDR3 DNA reads as TGTGCCAGCAGTACGACTATGATCACAGATACGCAGTATTTT. Residues: CASSTTMITDTQYF.

The CDR3 sequence is CASSQVYRSVADTQYF. As DNA, the CDR3 is TGCGCCAGCAGCCAAGTTTATCGGTCCGTCGCAGATACGCAGTATTTT. This chain joins TRBV4-1 and TRBJ2-3, with no clear D. Germline CDR1 MGHRA, CDR2 YSYEKL. The CDR3 totals 16 residues. V shed 1 base and J shed 4 bases, with 15 bases lying between them.

This clone was observed a few times. The rearrangement joins TRBV15 to TRBJ2-7, with D possibly being TRBD1 (6 bases). V lost 6 bases and J lost 1, with 10 bases in between. The CDR3 has 13 residues. Per germline, CDR1 LNHNV and CDR2 YYDKDF (reference sequence). The CDR3 DNA sequence: TGTGCCACCAGTTACAGGGCGTCCTACGAGCAGTACTTC. Translated: CATSYRASYEQYF.

This clone was found a few times. The chain's CDR3 is CASSFRTSGSFFSEQFF. The CDR3 DNA is TGTGCCAGCAGTTTTAGGACTAGCGGGAGCTTTTTTAGTGAGCAGTTCTTC. V and J are TRBV27 and TRBJ2-1, with TRBD2 matching 13 bases. With V trimmed by 3 bases and J by 9 bases, 11 bases remained unmatched. Germline V gives CDR1 MNHEY, CDR2 SMNVEV (reference sequence). The CDR3 runs to 17 residues.

The V gene is TRBV7-3, the J gene TRBJ2-7; 11 positions match TRBD2. Unmatched junction bases numbered 6, after V lost 2 bases and J lost 3 bases. The CDR3 is made up of 16 amino acids. Germline V gene data show CDR1 as SGHTA and CDR2 as FQGTGA. The CDR3 is CASSLGPLAGGYEQYF. The CDR3 DNA sequence: TGTGCCAGCAGCTTAGGGCCCCTAGCGGGGGGCTACGAGCAGTACTTC.

This clone was detected once. Here the CDR3 DNA reads TGTGCCATCAGTGACCCGGGACAGGGGGTGTACGAGCAGTACTTC. Translated: CAISDPGQGVYEQYF. The chain combines TRBV10-3 with TRBJ2-7, with 11 bases identical to TRBD1. Trimming cost V 3 bases and J 4 bases; bases outside gene matches: 5. The CDR3 contains 15 residues. Germline V CDR1 and CDR2: ENHRY, SYGVKD.

This clone was detected only a few times. The chain is built from TRBV6-2 or TRBV6-3 and TRBJ1-6, with D possibly TRBD1 on 5 matching bases. Germline V CDR1 and CDR2: MNHEY, SVGEGT. The ends were cut back, 0 bases at V and 6 bases at J, with 9 bases in the middle. CDR3 length equals 15 residues. CDR3 nucleotides: TGTGCCAGCAGTTACTCGCAGGGAGGTAATTCACCCCTCCACTTT. This encodes CASSYSQGGNSPLHF.

The rearrangement links TRBV27 to TRBJ2-7; 10 nucleotides line up with TRBD2. There are 16 residues in the CDR3. The germline gives CDR1 MNHEY, CDR2 SMNVEV (reference sequence). V shed 4 bases, J shed 2 bases, and the junction held 8 bases outside the gene matches. CDR3 bases: TGTGCCAGCAGTTCGCCTCGGACTAGCGGAGCCTACGAGCAGTACTTC. Protein: CASSSPRTSGAYEQYF.

V usage is TRBV18 and J usage is TRBJ1-3; D is ambiguous. The CDR3 has 16 residues. Germline CDR1 is KGHSH and CDR2 is LQKENI. Between the trimmed V and J ends, which lost 1 base and 1 base, there was a span of 11 bases. CDR3 nucleotides: TGTGCCAGCTCACCACGGGCCAGTCTGTCTGGAAACACCATATATTTT. This encodes CASSPRASLSGNTIYF.

The V call is TRBV7-6, the J call TRBJ2-1; 13 bases agree with TRBD2. Germline V gene sequence: CDR1 SGHVS, CDR2 FNYEAQ. V shed 6 bases and J 5 bases; nucleotides not matched to a gene: 10. The CDR3 is made up of 17 amino acids. The CDR3 region is CASRPTSGRARDNEQFF. The CDR3 DNA is TGTGCCAGCAGACCAACTAGCGGGAGGGCCCGAGACAATGAGCAGTTCTTC.

The chain combines TRBV9 with TRBJ2-7; D might be TRBD2 (6 bases). From germline, CDR1 is SGDLS and CDR2 YYNGEE. The CDR3 is 16 residues long. Trimming pared 4 bases from V and 1 base from J, leaving 18 bases between. Here the CDR3 DNA reads TGTGCCAGCAGCCCCTGGGGTAGCGGAATTTCCTACGAGCAGTACTTC. As protein: CASSPWGSGISYEQYF.

The chain is built from TRBV5-6 and TRBJ2-2, with 7 nucleotides matching TRBD2. The CDR3 length is 17 residues. Germline V gives CDR1 SGHDT, CDR2 YYEEEE. V lost 0 bases, J lost 7 bases, and 12 bases stayed unmatched. CDR3 bases: TGTGCCAGCAGCTTGGCCAGCGGGGTTCCGGGTGGCGGGGAGCTGTTTTTT. Its translation: CASSLASGVPGGGELFF.

This clone has just one count. The chain links TRBV19 to TRBJ1-5, with D possibly matching TRBD1 (6 bases). CDR1 is LNHDA, CDR2 SQIVND, per germline (reference sequence). The CDR3 has 16 amino acids. V was clipped by 7 bases and J by 4 bases, with 20 bases between them. CDR3 sequence reads: CASTPTGGSRNQPQHF. CDR3 coding DNA: TGTGCCAGTACCCCCACGGGGGGCAGCCGGAATCAGCCCCAGCATTTT.

The chain has TRBV20-1 and TRBJ1-4; D uncertain. This CDR3 is 12 amino acids long. V lost 3 bases, J lost 8 bases, and 10 bases lay in between. CDR1 is DFQATT and CDR2 is SNEGSKA in the germline V gene (reference sequence). CDR3 bases: TGCAGTGCTAGTGGCCCGGGGGAAAAACTGTTTTTT. The encoded protein is CSASGPGEKLFF.

The CDR3 DNA reads as TGTGCCAGCAGTTTACCAAAAGAAAAACTGTTTTTT. Translated: CASSLPKEKLFF. The chain recombines TRBV28 with TRBJ1-4; D uncertain. V lost 2 bases, J lost 8 bases, and 6 bases lay in between. In germline, CDR1 is MDHEN, CDR2 SYDVKM. The CDR3 is 12 amino acids.

This clone came up once. This chain joins TRBV27 and TRBJ2-1; TRBD2 matches 7 bases. CDR3 length: 15 residues. CDR1 is MNHEY, CDR2 SMNVEV, per germline (reference sequence). Trimming at V came to 3 bases and at J to 4 bases, leaving 6 bases not matched to a gene. CDR3 loop: CASSLPGGLYNEQFF. The CDR3 DNA sequence: TGTGCCAGCAGTTTGCCGGGAGGTTTGTACAATGAGCAGTTCTTC.

The V and J genes are TRBV27 and TRBJ1-5, with D unresolved. Germline assignment: CDR1 MNHEY and CDR2 SMNVEV (reference sequence). The CDR3 spans 13 residues. V was clipped by 3 bases and J by 7 bases, with 10 bases between them. DNA for the CDR3: TGTGCCAGCAGTTTCGGCAGAGGGCAGCCCCAGCATTTT. Translation: CASSFGRGQPQHF.

V is TRBV6-5 and J is TRBJ1-3; no reliable D call. CDR1 and CDR2 (germline): MNHEY, SVGAGI. Deletions cut 6 bases from V and 0 bases from J, with 6 bases between. The CDR3 runs 13 residues. The CDR3 reads CASRGSSGNTIYF. The CDR3 region has the DNA TGTGCCAGCAGAGGGAGCTCTGGAAACACCATATATTTT.

The gene calls are TRBV6-4 and TRBJ1-1; tentative D call: TRBD1 (5 bases). This CDR3 has 13 amino acids. The V gene's germline CDR1 is MRHNA and CDR2 SNTAGT. V was clipped by 3 bases and J by 4 bases, with 9 bases between them. As DNA, the CDR3 is TGTGCCAGCAGTGAACAGGTGGGCACTGAAGCTTTCTTT. Encoded protein: CASSEQVGTEAFF.

This sequence joins TRBV7-2 and TRBJ2-7, with 12 nucleotides matching TRBD2. In germline, CDR1 is SGHTA, CDR2 FQGNSA. This CDR3 comprises 15 residues. After removal of 5 bases from V and 2 bases from J, the junction contained 4 bases not matched to a gene. CDR3 amino acids: CASSPGLAGPYEQYF. The CDR3 nucleotides read TGTGCCAGCAGCCCCGGACTAGCGGGACCCTACGAGCAGTACTTC. Filled out from reference TRBV7-2 and TRBJ2-7, the complete variable domain reads GAGVSQSPSNKVTEKGKDVELRCDPISGHTALYWYRQSLGQGLEFLIYFQGNSAPDKSGLPSDRFSAERTGGSVSTLTIQRTQQEDSAVYLCASSPGLAGPYEQYFGPGTRLTVT.

The J gene is TRBJ2-1, the V gene TRBV19; a weak D match, TRBD2 (6 bases). This CDR3 is built from 14 residues. Per the germline V gene, CDR1 is LNHDA and CDR2 is SQIVND (reference sequence). V was cut by 3 bases and J by 8 bases, with 14 bases left in between. The CDR3: CASSIRGQRDEQFF. CDR3 nucleotide sequence: TGTGCCAGTAGTATCCGCGGGCAGCGGGATGAGCAGTTCTTC.